This T cell receptor beta chain was identified during a study of T cell repertoires in cytomegalovirus infection. Study-level results: Cumulative public TCR beta family frequency identified carriers of CMV plus the relevant HLA.

CDR3 length equals 14 residues. Germline CDR1 and CDR2: SGHAT and FQNNGV. V was cut by 5 bases and J by 5 bases, with 15 bases left in between. MiXCR, run by TCRdb on the reads, gives a single entry per CDR3 protein. Of 200,000 or so distinct CDR3 sequences listed, roughly two fifths are singletons. Of note for this clonotype: Its target is unknown.

The sample in question was CD8+ T cells from cultured PBMCs, obtained from culture after CMV antigen stimulation. The TCR comes from a human donor in good health (CMV status not recorded). Some clones in this sample may be carry-over from other donors' samples. The chain employs TRBV11-2 and TRBJ2-5; D not certain. CDR3 DNA: TGTGCCAGCAGCCCTCGCAGGATAGGGGAGACCCAGTACTTC. Residues: CASSPRRIGETQYF. Full variable domain (rest looked up from reference TRBV11-2 and TRBJ2-5): EAGVAQSPRYKIIEKRQSVAFWCNPISGHATLYWYQQILGQGPKLLIQFQNNGVVDDSQLPKDRFSAERLKGVDSTLKIQPAKLEDSAVYLCASSPRRIGETQYFGPGTRLLVL.